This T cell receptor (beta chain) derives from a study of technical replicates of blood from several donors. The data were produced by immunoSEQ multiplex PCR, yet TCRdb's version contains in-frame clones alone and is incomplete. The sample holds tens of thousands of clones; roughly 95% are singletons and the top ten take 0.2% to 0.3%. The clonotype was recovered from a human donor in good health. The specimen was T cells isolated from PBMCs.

CDR3 amino acids: CSVEEGLDTEAFF. The CDR3 DNA is TGCAGCGTTGAGGAGGGTTTGGACACTGAAGCTTTCTTT. This chain connects TRBV29-1 to TRBJ1-1; D call uncertain. Germline CDR1 SQVTM, CDR2 ANQGSEA. V lost 3 bases, J lost 3 bases, and 11 bases lay in between. The CDR3 is 13 amino acids.